This T cell receptor beta chain was profiled in a study of shared clonotypes between healthy human individuals. Turning to the study itself: The composition of the donors was a couple of women and three men aged 18 to 49.

CDR1 and CDR2 (germline): SEHNR, FQNEAQ (reference sequence). The CDR3 length is 14 residues. The ends were cut back, 5 bases at V and 7 bases at J, with 14 bases in the middle. The study ran the assay at deep level. The table came from immunoSEQ multiplex PCR; TCRdb's copy has only in-frame clones and leaves some out. The table records approximately 1,500,000 clones, about 98% of them present only once. The chain employs TRBV7-9 and TRBJ1-4, with D unresolved. The sequence was collected from a man aged 30 to 45 in good health. The sequencing input was naive CD4+ T cells sorted from blood. The subset was: CD45RA+ positively selected. The CDR3 DNA follows: TGTGCCAGCAGCGCCCCCCGGTGGGGTGAAAAACTGTTTTTT. Its translation is CASSAPRWGEKLFF.